One sample yielded the 20 T cell receptor beta chains listed below, sequenced in a study of shared clonotypes between healthy human individuals. CD8 cells classed as naive were CD45RO-negative and positively selected for CCR7, excluding terminally differentiated effector memory CD45RA+ cells. The table came from immunoSEQ multiplex PCR; TCRdb's copy has only in-frame clones and leaves some out. Of 1.5 million to 2.5 million clones in the sample, less than 95% are singletons; the top ten hold approximately 1.2%. The specimen sequenced was naive CD8+ T cells sorted from blood. These receptors all come from a man between 18 and 35 years old in good health.

The chain couples TRBV6-6 to TRBJ1-6; no firm D call. Germline CDR1 MNHNY, CDR2 SVGAGI (reference sequence). V was clipped by 2 bases and J by 2 bases, with 10 bases between them. The CDR3 is 16 residues long. For the CDR3, the DNA is TGTGCCAGCAGTTACACGATCACCGCCTATAATTCACCCCTCCACTTT. It translates to CASSYTITAYNSPLHF.

The CDR3 loop is CASSQDRGAGNTIYF. The DNA for the CDR3 is TGCGCCAGCAGCCAAGATAGGGGGGCTGGAAACACCATATATTTT. V is TRBV4-3 and J is TRBJ1-3; TRBD1 might be the D (6 bases). The V end was cut by 0 bases, the J end by 2 bases, with 8 bases between. CDR3 length: 15 amino acids. CDR1 is LGHNA and CDR2 is YSLEER in the germline V gene.

V is TRBV9 and J is TRBJ2-5, with D unclear. There are 13 residues in the CDR3. The germline gives CDR1 SGDLS, CDR2 YYNGEE. With 3 bases removed from V and 0 bases from J, the gap between germline ends came to 6 bases. The DNA of the CDR3 is TGTGCCAGCAGCGAAGGGTACCAAGAGACCCAGTACTTC. It codes for CASSEGYQETQYF.

The chain combines TRBV4-1 with TRBJ2-3, with TRBD2 matching over 10 bases. This CDR3 spans 13 amino acids. CDR1 is MGHRA and CDR2 is YSYEKL in the germline V gene. The trim removed 8 bases at V and 6 bases at J, leaving 5 bases unmatched. The CDR3 protein is CASASGSWDTQYF. As DNA, the CDR3 is TGCGCCAGCGCTAGCGGGAGTTGGGATACGCAGTATTTT.

V and J are TRBV9 and TRBJ2-1; 9 bases fit TRBD2. Germline V gene lookup returns CDR1 SGDLS and CDR2 YYNGEE. The CDR3 consists of 16 residues. With V trimmed by 3 bases and J by 0 bases, 4 bases remained unmatched. The CDR3 DNA reads as TGTGCCAGCAGCGAGATAGCGGGGGACTCCTACAATGAGCAGTTCTTC. Translating it yields CASSEIAGDSYNEQFF.

This chain uses TRBV19 with TRBJ2-7; D might be TRBD2 (6 bases). Trimming took 0 bases from V and 1 from J, leaving 10 bases between them. The CDR3 runs 15 residues. The germline V gene has CDR1 LNHDA and CDR2 SQIVND (reference sequence). The CDR3 spells CASSIDGRGSYEQYF. CDR3 sequence (DNA): TGTGCCAGTAGTATAGACGGGAGAGGGTCCTACGAGCAGTACTTC.

Worth noting for this clone: This same CDR3 is encoded by further DNA sequences in the sample. The V and J genes are TRBV5-6 and TRBJ2-1; 7 nucleotides agree with TRBD2. Per the germline V gene, CDR1 is SGHDT and CDR2 is YYEEEE. V was clipped by 2 bases and J by 5 bases; unmatched bases: 4. The CDR3 loop spans 14 amino acids. The CDR3 bases are TGTGCCAGCAGCTTTGGGAGGGGAGACAATGAGCAGTTCTTC. This gives the protein CASSFGRGDNEQFF.

To note about this clone: This specimen includes other DNA sequences encoding the same CDR3. This sequence joins TRBV27 and TRBJ2-2; no firm D call. Trimming removed 6 bases from V and 5 bases from J, with 7 bases in between. The CDR3 runs 12 residues. Germline loops: CDR1 MNHEY, CDR2 SMNVEV (reference sequence). The chain's CDR3 is CASSSPTGELFF. The CDR3 DNA sequence: TGTGCCAGCAGCTCTCCGACCGGGGAGCTGTTTTTT.

V and J are TRBV9 and TRBJ2-2; the D is unclear. This CDR3 has 15 residues. V dropped 2 bases and J dropped 5 bases, with 13 bases sitting between them. CDR1 SGDLS and CDR2 YYNGEE come from the germline V gene. The CDR3 nucleotides read TGTGCCAGCAGCGTGGGAATAGCAGTAACCGGGGAGCTGTTTTTT. Amino acid sequence: CASSVGIAVTGELFF.

V usage is TRBV5-6 and J usage is TRBJ2-5, with TRBD2 identical over 10 bases. V was pared by 2 bases and J by 4 bases, with 5 bases of the junction left unmatched. The CDR3 totals 15 residues. Germline CDR1 is SGHDT and CDR2 is YYEEEE. The CDR3 loop is CASSFGSGRLETQYF. DNA for the CDR3: TGTGCCAGCAGCTTTGGTAGCGGGAGGTTAGAGACCCAGTACTTC.

The chain uses TRBV27 and TRBJ2-1; D is ambiguous. This CDR3 region has 12 residues. Germline CDR1 reads MNHEY; CDR2 reads SMNVEV (reference sequence). Trimming removed 3 bases at V and 9 bases at J, with 9 bases between. As DNA, the CDR3 is TGTGCCAGCAGTTTTATTAAGGGTGAGCAGTTCTTC. Protein product: CASSFIKGEQFF.

As to this clone: This specimen includes other DNA sequences encoding the same CDR3. V is TRBV27 and J is TRBJ1-1; D gene unclear. The germline V and J ends were trimmed by 0 bases and 5 bases, with 7 bases remaining between them. The CDR3 has 13 residues. Germline V gene data show CDR1 as MNHEY and CDR2 as SMNVEV (reference sequence). The CDR3 region is CASSLSGRTEAFF. As DNA, the CDR3 is TGTGCCAGCAGTTTATCAGGAAGGACTGAAGCTTTCTTT.

The rearrangement links TRBV30 to TRBJ2-7; tentatively, D is TRBD1 (6 bases). The CDR3 extends over 13 amino acids. CDR1 and CDR2 (germline): GTSNPN, SVGIG (reference sequence). V lost 1 base to trimming and J lost 5 bases, with 12 bases between them. The CDR3 protein is CAWSEGSGDEQYF. In DNA, the CDR3 is TGTGCCTGGAGTGAGGGGTCAGGGGACGAGCAGTACTTC.

Notes on this clone: This sample also contains other DNA sequences that code for the same CDR3. As DNA, the CDR3 is TGCGCCAGCAGCCAAGATCCTTACAATGAGCAGTTCTTC. It is translated as CASSQDPYNEQFF. V gene TRBV4-3 combines with J gene TRBJ2-1, with unresolved D. Per the germline V gene, CDR1 is LGHNA and CDR2 is YSLEER. Trimming took off 0 bases at V and 4 bases at J, with 4 bases between the two ends. The CDR3 length is 13 residues.

The genes are TRBV7-9 and TRBJ2-1; a weak D match, TRBD1 (6 bases). Deletions cut 5 bases from V and 3 bases from J, with 20 bases between. The CDR3 has 17 amino acids. Germline V gene data show CDR1 as SEHNR and CDR2 as FQNEAQ (reference sequence). CDR3 residues: CASSQPSIGQIYNEQFF. The DNA of the CDR3 is TGTGCCAGCAGCCAGCCATCGATAGGACAGATCTACAATGAGCAGTTCTTC.

This chain connects TRBV18 to TRBJ1-4; D remains ambiguous. This CDR3 region has 10 residues. Germline V gene lookup returns CDR1 KGHSH and CDR2 LQKENI. Trimming stripped 2 bases from V and 10 bases from J, with 2 bases between. The CDR3 region is CASSPGKLFF. In DNA, the CDR3 is TGTGCCAGCTCACCAGGAAAACTGTTTTTT.

The chain links TRBV10-3 to TRBJ1-4; D is uncertain. The V end was cut by 6 bases, the J end by 3 bases, with 20 bases between. Germline V gives CDR1 ENHRY, CDR2 SYGVKD. There are 17 residues in the CDR3. The CDR3 region has the DNA TGTGCCATCAGCGAATTTGCCGATCGGGATCCTAATGAAAAACTGTTTTTT. It encodes CAISEFADRDPNEKLFF.

The chain employs TRBV13 and TRBJ2-1, with 12 nucleotides matching TRBD1. After removal of 5 bases from V and 9 bases from J, the junction contained 8 bases not matched to a gene. This CDR3 is 15 amino acids long. Germline V gives CDR1 PRHDT, CDR2 FYEKMQ (reference sequence). This chain's CDR3 is CASSRKGQGAPEQFF. In nucleotides, the CDR3 is TGTGCCAGCAGCCGAAAGGGACAGGGGGCACCTGAGCAGTTCTTC.

The chain carries TRBV27 and TRBJ1-1; D remains unclear. The CDR3 contains 13 residues. Germline CDR1 and CDR2: MNHEY and SMNVEV (reference sequence). V was pared by 2 bases and J by 2 bases, with 6 bases between. CDR3 loop: CASSLDTNTEAFF. The CDR3 DNA follows: TGTGCCAGCAGTTTAGATACTAACACTGAAGCTTTCTTT.

This chain uses TRBV4-1 with TRBJ2-7; 10 nucleotides agree with TRBD2. This CDR3 contains 14 residues. Trimming removed 3 bases from V and 5 bases from J; junction bases left unmatched: 4. Germline lookup yields CDR1 MGHRA and CDR2 YSYEKL. CDR3 amino acids: CASSQPGLANEQYF. The CDR3 coding sequence is TGCGCCAGCAGCCAGCCGGGACTAGCGAACGAGCAGTACTTC.